This record looks at one TCR beta chain sequence and its context. Its antigen remains unidentified. CDR3 size: 15 residues. Looked up from germline, CDR1 is MNHEY and CDR2 is SVGAGI. V shed 8 bases and J shed 4 bases, with 18 bases lying between them. Sequencing used immunoSEQ multiplex PCR; TCRdb keeps in-frame clones, though not all of them. This table holds about 160,000 clones, about 90% found once. The data were obtained in a study of T cell responses to AZD1222 COVID-19 vaccine. General study findings and limits: Spike-specific TCR depth and breadth grew after two AZD1222 doses.

The material was peripheral blood, obtained on day 0 of AZD1222 vaccination. The chain employs TRBV6-5 and TRBJ1-5; maybe TRBD1 (6 bases). The receptor was isolated from an adult in good health. This chain's CDR3 is CASGFGGGGNQPQHF. CDR3 nucleotide sequence: TGTGCCAGCGGTTTCGGTGGGGGCGGTAATCAGCCCCAGCATTTT.